This TCR beta chain was retrieved from a study of cytomegalovirus exposure and HLA in healthy donors. The PCR made use of 60 Vbeta and 13 Jbeta primers. Libraries were prepared by immunoSEQ multiplex PCR; TCRdb keeps only in-frame clonotypes and omits some of them. The sample comprises about 160,000 clones, roughly 80% of which are singletons, and about 4% rests with the top ten. Notes on the study in general: TCR beta V- and J-gene trimming, according to a later analysis, was linked to a missense DCLRE1C variant. The dataset shows that most TCR sequences were rare, while some public TCRs occurred in many donors.

In the case of this clone: Its antigen is still unknown.

The V gene's germline CDR1 is SQVTM and CDR2 ANQGSEA. This CDR3 region has 12 residues. Trimming stripped 6 bases from V and 1 base from J, with 9 bases between. The origin of this receptor is a man aged 30-40 years in good health and CMV-seropositive. J is TRBJ2-5 and V is TRBV29-1, with D possibly TRBD1 on 6 matching bases. Sequencing used PBMCs. Here the CDR3 reads CSVYRVQETQYF. CDR3 sequence (DNA): TGCAGCGTATACAGGGTCCAAGAGACCCAGTACTTC.